Each of the 23 T cell receptor beta chains below was sequenced from the same sample in a study of blood T cell repertoires in COVID-19 (dated by TCRdb to 2020 to 2021). The library was built by means of the immunoSEQ multiplex PCR assay. The source is immuneACCESS, and TCRdb retained only in-frame sequences with V and J called. Part of the clones is not carried over; for the studies checked, unresolved V genes explain less than half of this, and the remainder is unexplained. Present in this sample are about 460,000 clones, more than 85% of which were seen just once. Just over 8% of the sample belongs to the ten largest clones. The sequenced sample was PBMCs or T cells enriched from blood (not recorded which). The receptors originated from a woman in her fifties or sixties who had recovered from COVID-19.

V and J are TRBV5-1 and TRBJ2-5; 8 bases match TRBD1. With V trimmed by 4 bases and J by 4 bases, 6 bases remained unmatched. The germline V gene has CDR1 SGHRS and CDR2 YFSETQ. The CDR3 has 14 amino acids. CDR3: CASSKGQVGETQYF. The CDR3 DNA follows: TGCGCCAGCAGCAAGGGACAGGTAGGAGAGACCCAGTACTTC.

This chain links TRBV3-1 (or the pseudogene TRBV3-2) with TRBJ2-7; D remains unclear. The CDR3 contains 14 residues. Germline CDR1 is LGHDT and CDR2 is YNNKEL (reference sequence). Trimming shortened V by 0 bases and J by 0 bases, and 6 bases separated the two germline ends. The DNA of the CDR3 is TGTGCCAGCAGCCAAGACTATAACTCCTACGAGCAGTACGTC. The encoded protein is CASSQDYNSYEQYV.

The chain has TRBV6-4 and TRBJ2-1; 12 bases fit TRBD2. Germline V gene lookup returns CDR1 MRHNA and CDR2 SNTAGT. There are 14 residues in the CDR3. V trimming: 3 bases; J trimming: 9 bases; junction bases outside the gene matches: 3. In DNA form, the CDR3 reads TGTGCCAGCAGTGAGACTAGCGGGGGTATTGAGCAGTTCTTC. It yields the protein CASSETSGGIEQFF.

J is TRBJ1-1 and V is TRBV6-5, with 9 bases fitting TRBD1. The CDR3 length is 15 residues. The V segment lost 5 bases and the J segment 5 bases; nucleotides outside the gene matches: 9. The germline V gene encodes CDR1 MNHEY and CDR2 SVGAGI. For the CDR3, the DNA is TGTGCCAGCAGTCAAACCGGGACAGGGAGGACTGAAGCTTTCTTT. Translating gives CASSQTGTGRTEAFF.

The J gene is TRBJ1-2, the V gene TRBV19; D may be TRBD1 (5 bases). Trimming left V 0 bases short and J 8 bases short, with 13 bases between. Per germline, CDR1 LNHDA and CDR2 SQIVND (reference sequence). This CDR3 has 14 residues. CDR3 loop: CASSIEEGRGGYTF. CDR3 nucleotide sequence: TGTGCCAGTAGTATAGAAGAGGGGCGGGGAGGCTACACCTTC.

This sequence joins TRBV5-1 and TRBJ2-3; possibly TRBD2 for D (6 bases). The CDR3 runs to 14 residues. The ends were cut back, 1 base at V and 4 bases at J, with 10 bases in the middle. Germline-derived CDR1 and CDR2 are SGHRS and YFSETQ. DNA for the CDR3: TGCGCCAGCAGCTTGCAGGAGGGCCCAGATACGCAGTATTTT. It encodes CASSLQEGPDTQYF. Filled out from reference TRBV5-1 and TRBJ2-3, the complete variable domain reads KAGVTQTPRYLIKTRGQQVTLSCSPISGHRSVSWYQQTPGQGLQFLFEYFSETQRNKGNFPGRFSGRQFSNSRSEMNVSTLELGDSALYLCASSLQEGPDTQYFGPGTRLTVL.

The chain links TRBV24-1 to TRBJ1-2; D remains ambiguous. V gave up 4 bases and J gave up 1 base, with 9 bases separating them. CDR3 size: 14 residues. Germline CDR1 is KGHDR and CDR2 is SFDVKD. CDR3 coding DNA: TGTGCCACCAGTGACCGAGGCCTTAACTATGGCTACACCTTC. Translating it yields CATSDRGLNYGYTF.

The rearrangement joins TRBV3-1 (or the pseudogene TRBV3-2) to TRBJ2-3; 10 bases are a match to TRBD2. The CDR3 runs to 18 residues. The V gene's germline CDR1 is LGHDT and CDR2 YNNKEL (reference sequence). The junction had 11 bases not matched to a gene; V was cut back by 3 bases and J by 2 bases. The CDR3 sequence: CASSHKPGLAMITDTQYF. The CDR3 bases are TGTGCCAGCAGCCACAAACCGGGACTAGCGATGATCACAGATACGCAGTATTTT.

The chain uses TRBV3-1 (or the pseudogene TRBV3-2) and TRBJ1-3, with 7 bases matching TRBD1. Germline assignment: CDR1 LGHDT and CDR2 YNNKEL (reference sequence). This CDR3 has 14 residues. V trimming: 4 bases; J trimming: 0 bases; junction bases outside the gene matches: 0. The CDR3 sequence: CASSRDSSGNTIYF. The CDR3 DNA reads TGTGCCAGCAGCCGGGACAGCTCTGGAAACACCATATATTTT.

The gene calls are TRBV2 and TRBJ1-2; 8 nucleotides agree with TRBD1. Germline V gene data show CDR1 as SNHLY and CDR2 as FYNNEI. This CDR3 has 14 amino acids. V was clipped by 5 bases and J by 5 bases; unmatched bases: 7. DNA for the CDR3: TGTGCCAGCAGTCATACAGGGGGGGATTATGGCTACACCTTC. It specifies CASSHTGGDYGYTF.

The V gene is TRBV19, the J gene TRBJ2-1, with a tentative D call TRBD1 (6 bases). V lost 4 bases, J lost 5 bases, and 18 bases lay in between. The germline V gene has CDR1 LNHDA and CDR2 SQIVND (reference sequence). The CDR3 has 16 residues. The CDR3 region is CASSTFGGRTHNEQFF. Here the CDR3 DNA reads TGTGCCAGTAGTACTTTTGGGGGCCGGACCCACAATGAGCAGTTCTTC.

The rearrangement joins TRBV11-2 to TRBJ2-2, with 9 bases matching TRBD1. V lost 6 bases, J lost 3 bases, and 5 bases stayed unmatched. Germline values: CDR1 SGHAT, CDR2 FQNNGV. The length of the CDR3 is 15 residues. CDR3 DNA: TGTGCCAGCAGAGCGACAGGGGGATACACCGGGGAGCTGTTTTTT. It specifies CASRATGGYTGELFF.

The CDR3 bases are TGCGCCAGCAGCCAAGGTCCAGGGTACACTGAAGCTTTCTTT. This translates into CASSQGPGYTEAFF. The rearrangement joins TRBV4-1 to TRBJ1-1, with D perhaps matching TRBD1 (5 bases). V was cut by 1 base and J by 3 bases, with 9 bases left in between. The V gene's germline CDR1 is MGHRA and CDR2 YSYEKL. CDR3 length: 14 amino acids.

This sequence joins TRBV5-1 and TRBJ1-6; 7 positions agree with TRBD1. With V trimmed by 0 bases and J by 7 bases, 1 base remained unmatched. This CDR3 is 14 amino acids long. CDR1 is SGHRS, CDR2 YFSETQ, per germline. The CDR3 DNA follows: TGCGCCAGCAGCTTGGTAGGGGGCAATTCACCCCTCCACTTT. As protein: CASSLVGGNSPLHF.

On this clone itself: Additional DNA sequences in this sample encode the identical CDR3. The chain uses TRBV9 and TRBJ1-1; a weak D match, TRBD1 (5 bases). V was shortened by 0 bases and J by 5 bases, with 8 bases between the two germline ends. The CDR3 is made up of 13 amino acids. Per germline, CDR1 SGDLS and CDR2 YYNGEE. CDR3 bases: TGTGCCAGCAGCGTAGGGCAGGGTACTGAAGCTTTCTTT. Its translation: CASSVGQGTEAFF.

The J gene is TRBJ2-5, the V gene TRBV19, with a possible D match to TRBD2 (6 bases). V was cut by 5 bases and J by 9 bases, with 16 bases left in between. CDR1 is LNHDA, CDR2 SQIVND, per germline (reference sequence). The CDR3 has 13 residues. The CDR3 reads CASSPSRPGAQYF. In DNA form, the CDR3 reads TGTGCCAGTAGTCCCTCCAGGCCGGGGGCCCAGTACTTC.

V gene TRBV6-5 combines with J gene TRBJ1-1; no definite D call. CDR1 and CDR2 from the germline V gene are MNHEY and SVGAGI. V was clipped by 4 bases and J by 1 base, with 7 bases between them. The CDR3 is 13 residues long. CDR3 loop: CASSSLSNTEAFF. The CDR3 DNA follows: TGTGCCAGCAGTTCCCTTTCGAACACTGAAGCTTTCTTT.

The rearrangement uses TRBV5-4 and TRBJ1-4, with 7 positions matching TRBD1. The CDR3 loop spans 14 amino acids. Unmatched junction bases numbered 8, after V lost 4 bases and J lost 8 bases. The germline V gene encodes CDR1 SGHNT and CDR2 YYREEE (reference sequence). The CDR3 DNA reads TGTGCCAGCAGCAACCGGGACAGAGCCGAAAAACTGTTTTTT. This translates into CASSNRDRAEKLFF. The complete variable domain, with remaining parts taken from reference TRBV5-4 and TRBJ1-4, reads ETGVTQSPTHLIKTRGQQVTLRCSSQSGHNTVSWYQQALGQGPQFIFQYYREEENGRGNFPPRFSGLQFPNYSSELNVNALELDDSALYLCASSNRDRAEKLFFGSGTQLSVL.

The chain couples TRBV10-1 to TRBJ1-5; 9 bases agree with TRBD1. The junction had 22 bases not matched to a gene; V was cut back by 9 bases and J by 1 base. CDR3 size: 20 residues. Per germline, CDR1 WNHNN and CDR2 SYGVQD (reference sequence). In DNA form, the CDR3 reads TGCGCCAGGCACCCCTTGGGGGACAGGGTGAGTCTTTTGAGCAATCAGCCCCAGCATTTT. This translates into CARHPLGDRVSLLSNQPQHF.

V usage is TRBV18 and J usage is TRBJ1-1; TRBD1 agrees at 8 bases. Germline trimming cut 6 bases from V and 3 bases from J; bases unmatched to any gene: 3. The CDR3 extends over 13 amino acids. Germline CDR1 reads KGHSH; CDR2 reads LQKENI. Written as DNA, the CDR3 is TGTGCCAGCTCGCAGGGGGCCGACACTGAAGCTTTCTTT. Residues: CASSQGADTEAFF.

V is TRBV2 and J is TRBJ1-5; no clear D. This CDR3 has 14 residues. With 6 bases removed from V and 1 base from J, the gap between germline ends came to 10 bases. Germline CDR1 and CDR2: SNHLY and FYNNEI. CDR3 in amino acids: CASSEYKSNQPQHF. CDR3 DNA: TGTGCCAGCAGCGAATACAAAAGCAATCAGCCCCAGCATTTT.

The chain couples TRBV2 to TRBJ1-5; D ambiguous. The length of the CDR3 is 13 residues. The V gene lost 4 bases and the J gene lost 6 bases, with 10 bases spanning the gap. The germline V gene encodes CDR1 SNHLY and CDR2 FYNNEI. This CDR3 reads CASSGLASQPQHF. The CDR3 DNA reads as TGTGCCAGCAGTGGGCTGGCCAGTCAGCCCCAGCATTTT.

V gene TRBV19 combines with J gene TRBJ1-1, with 7 bases fitting TRBD1. Germline loops: CDR1 LNHDA, CDR2 SQIVND (reference sequence). Trimming at V came to 3 bases and at J to 1 base, leaving 5 bases not matched to a gene. This CDR3 comprises 15 residues. CDR3 nucleotides: TGTGCCAGTAGTATCCGGTGGACAGGGAACACTGAAGCTTTCTTT. This encodes CASSIRWTGNTEAFF. Drawing the rest from reference TRBV19 and TRBJ1-1, the complete variable domain is DGGITQSPKYLFRKEGQNVTLSCEQNLNHDAMYWYRQDPGQGLRLIYYSQIVNDFQKGDIAEGYSVSREKKESFPLTVTSAQKNPTAFYLCASSIRWTGNTEAFFGQGTRLTVV.